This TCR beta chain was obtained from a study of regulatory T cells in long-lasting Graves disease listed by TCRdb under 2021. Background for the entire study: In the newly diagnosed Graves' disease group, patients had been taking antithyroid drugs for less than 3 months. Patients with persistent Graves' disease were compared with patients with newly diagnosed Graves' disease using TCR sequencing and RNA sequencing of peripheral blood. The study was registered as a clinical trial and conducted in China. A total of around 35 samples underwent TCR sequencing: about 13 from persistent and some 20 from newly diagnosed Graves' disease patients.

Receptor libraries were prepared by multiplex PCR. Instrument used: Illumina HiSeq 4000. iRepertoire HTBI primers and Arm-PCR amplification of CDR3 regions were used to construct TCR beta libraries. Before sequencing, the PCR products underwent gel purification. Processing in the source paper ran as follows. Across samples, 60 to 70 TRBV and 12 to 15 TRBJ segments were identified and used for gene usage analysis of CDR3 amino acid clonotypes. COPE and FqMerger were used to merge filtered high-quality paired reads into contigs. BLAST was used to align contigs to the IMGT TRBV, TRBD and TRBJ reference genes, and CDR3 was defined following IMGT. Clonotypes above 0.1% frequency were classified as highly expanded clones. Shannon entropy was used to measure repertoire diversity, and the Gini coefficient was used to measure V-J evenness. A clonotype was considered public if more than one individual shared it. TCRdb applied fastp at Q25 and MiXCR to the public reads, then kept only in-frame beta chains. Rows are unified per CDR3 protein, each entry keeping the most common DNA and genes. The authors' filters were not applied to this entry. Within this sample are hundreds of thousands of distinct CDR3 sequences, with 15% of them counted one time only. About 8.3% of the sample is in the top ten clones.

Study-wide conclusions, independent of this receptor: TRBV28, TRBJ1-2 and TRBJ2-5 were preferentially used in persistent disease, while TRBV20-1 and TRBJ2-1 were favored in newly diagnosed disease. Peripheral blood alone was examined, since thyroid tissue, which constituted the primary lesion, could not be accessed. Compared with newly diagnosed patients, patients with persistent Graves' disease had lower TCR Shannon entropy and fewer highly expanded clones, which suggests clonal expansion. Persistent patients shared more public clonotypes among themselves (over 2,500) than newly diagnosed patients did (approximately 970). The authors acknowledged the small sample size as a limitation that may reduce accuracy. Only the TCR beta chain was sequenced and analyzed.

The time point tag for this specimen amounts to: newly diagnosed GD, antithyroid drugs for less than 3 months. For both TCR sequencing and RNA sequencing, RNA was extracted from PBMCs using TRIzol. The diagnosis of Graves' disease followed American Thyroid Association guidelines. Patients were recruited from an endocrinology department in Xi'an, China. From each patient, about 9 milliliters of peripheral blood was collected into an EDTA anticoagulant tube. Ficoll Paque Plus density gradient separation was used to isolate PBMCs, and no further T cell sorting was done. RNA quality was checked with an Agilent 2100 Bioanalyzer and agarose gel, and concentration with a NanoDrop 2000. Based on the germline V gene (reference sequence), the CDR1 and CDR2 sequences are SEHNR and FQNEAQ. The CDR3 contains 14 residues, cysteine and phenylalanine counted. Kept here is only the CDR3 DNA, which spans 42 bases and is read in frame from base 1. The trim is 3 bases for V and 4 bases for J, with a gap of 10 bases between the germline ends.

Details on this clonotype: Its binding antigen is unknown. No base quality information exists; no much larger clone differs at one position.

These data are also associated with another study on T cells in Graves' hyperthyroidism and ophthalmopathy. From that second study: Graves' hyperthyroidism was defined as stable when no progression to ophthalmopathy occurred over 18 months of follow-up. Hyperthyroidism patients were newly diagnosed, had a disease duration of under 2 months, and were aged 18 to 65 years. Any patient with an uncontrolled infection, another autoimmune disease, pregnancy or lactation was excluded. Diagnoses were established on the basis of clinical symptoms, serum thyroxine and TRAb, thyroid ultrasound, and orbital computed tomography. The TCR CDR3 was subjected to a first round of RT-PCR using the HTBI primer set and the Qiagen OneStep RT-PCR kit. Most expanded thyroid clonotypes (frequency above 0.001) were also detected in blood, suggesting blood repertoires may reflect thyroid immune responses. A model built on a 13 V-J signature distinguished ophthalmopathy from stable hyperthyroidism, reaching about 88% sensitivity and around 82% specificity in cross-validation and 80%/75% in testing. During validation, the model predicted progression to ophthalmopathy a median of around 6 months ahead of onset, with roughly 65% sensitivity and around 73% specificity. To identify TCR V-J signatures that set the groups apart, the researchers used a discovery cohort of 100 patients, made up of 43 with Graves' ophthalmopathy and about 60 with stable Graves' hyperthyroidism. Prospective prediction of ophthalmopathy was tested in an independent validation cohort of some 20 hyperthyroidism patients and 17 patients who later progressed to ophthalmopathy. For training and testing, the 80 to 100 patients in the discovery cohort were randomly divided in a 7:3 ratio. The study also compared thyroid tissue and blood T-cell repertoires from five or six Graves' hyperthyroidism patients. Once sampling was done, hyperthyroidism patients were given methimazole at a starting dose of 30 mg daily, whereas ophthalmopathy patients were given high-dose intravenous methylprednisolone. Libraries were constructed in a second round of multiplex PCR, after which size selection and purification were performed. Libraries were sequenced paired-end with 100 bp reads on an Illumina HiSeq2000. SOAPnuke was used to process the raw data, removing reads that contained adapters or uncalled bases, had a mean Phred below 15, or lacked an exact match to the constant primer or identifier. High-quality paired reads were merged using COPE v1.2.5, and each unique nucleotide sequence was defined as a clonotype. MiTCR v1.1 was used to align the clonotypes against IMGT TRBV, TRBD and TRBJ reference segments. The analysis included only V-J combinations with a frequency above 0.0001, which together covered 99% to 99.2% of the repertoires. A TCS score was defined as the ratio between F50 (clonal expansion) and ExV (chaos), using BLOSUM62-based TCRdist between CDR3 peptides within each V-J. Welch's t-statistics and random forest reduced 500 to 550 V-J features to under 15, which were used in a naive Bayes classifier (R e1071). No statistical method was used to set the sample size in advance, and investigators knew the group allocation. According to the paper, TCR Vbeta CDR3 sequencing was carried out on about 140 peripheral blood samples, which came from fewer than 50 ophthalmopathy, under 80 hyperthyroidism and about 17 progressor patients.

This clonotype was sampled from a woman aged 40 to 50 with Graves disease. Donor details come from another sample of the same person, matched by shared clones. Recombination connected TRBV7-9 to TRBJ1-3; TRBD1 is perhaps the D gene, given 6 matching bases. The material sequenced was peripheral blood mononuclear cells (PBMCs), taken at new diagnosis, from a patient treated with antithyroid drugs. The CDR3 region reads CASSLGADGNTIYF. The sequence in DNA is TGTGCCAGCAGCTTGGGGGCCGACGGAAACACCATATATTTT.